This T cell receptor (beta chain) was identified in a study of CD8 T cells in Susac syndrome. Whole-study results and caveats: The authors acknowledged that the study's TCR sequencing and HLA analysis involved relatively few individuals.

The T cells that were sequenced for TCR beta were CD8+ and CD4+ cells from blood. The controls were healthy donors who were matched for age and sex. This clonotype has just a few counts. Its antigen is undetermined. Random hexamers were used to reverse transcribe the RNA input (roughly 0.5 to 1 ug). MiXCR was run by TCRdb on the immunoSEQ multiplex PCR reads, yielding one entry per CDR3 protein. Of 75,000 to 100,000 distinct CDR3 sequences in the sample, approximately 94% were seen once. The sequenced sample consisted of CD8+ T cells from PBMCs. The source of this sequence is a human donor in good health.

CDR3 in amino acids: CASSLEASYEQYF. The CDR3 DNA is TGTGCCAGCAGCTTAGAGGCCAGCTACGAGCAGTACTTC. This sequence joins TRBV11-2 and TRBJ2-7; D remains unclear. Germline V CDR1 and CDR2: SGHAT, FQNNGV. V lost 0 bases, J lost 3 bases, and 6 bases lay in between. This CDR3 contains 13 residues.